The 15 T cell receptor beta chains reported below all come from one sample, sequenced in a study of cytomegalovirus exposure and HLA in healthy donors. The primer mix had 60 Vbeta and 13 Jbeta primers. Sequenced by immunoSEQ multiplex PCR; TCRdb stores in-frame clones only, minus some. The sample includes 85,000 to 90,000 clones, about 85% of them seen just once. Sequencing was carried out using PBMCs. These receptors were obtained from a man aged 35 to 55 in good health and CMV-seropositive.

V usage is TRBV5-1 and J usage is TRBJ2-5; TRBD2 might be the D (6 bases). Trimming removed 7 bases from V and 5 bases from J, with 21 bases in between. CDR3 length: 15 residues. Germline CDR1 and CDR2: SGHRS and YFSETQ. The DNA for the CDR3 is TGCGCCAGCGGCCCTCTGGGCGGGGAAGGGGAGACCCAGTACTTC. It encodes CASGPLGGEGETQYF.

The chain uses TRBV5-1 and TRBJ2-1; D might be TRBD1 (5 bases). V was trimmed by 4 bases and J by 9 bases, leaving 11 bases between them. The V gene's germline CDR1 is SGHRS and CDR2 YFSETQ. The CDR3 is 12 amino acids. The CDR3 DNA reads as TGCGCCAGCAGCCCCCCAGGGCCTGAGCAGTTCTTC. This codes for CASSPPGPEQFF.

This clone was seen just once. The V and J genes are TRBV30 and TRBJ1-1; 7 bases match TRBD1. The CDR3 is 11 amino acids. Germline V CDR1 and CDR2: GTSNPN, SVGIG (reference sequence). Trimming removed 2 bases from V and 10 bases from J; junction bases left unmatched: 4. The CDR3 reads CAWSWGTVAFF. The CDR3 nucleotides are TGTGCCTGGAGTTGGGGGACAGTAGCTTTCTTT.

V gene TRBV28 combines with J gene TRBJ2-7; 10 positions agree with TRBD2. The germline CDR1 and CDR2 sequences are MDHEN and SYDVKM. The V segment lost 6 bases and the J segment 4 bases; nucleotides outside the gene matches: 6. This CDR3 is 14 amino acids long. CDR3 residues: CASSLQGLAYEQYF. Written as DNA, the CDR3 is TGTGCCAGCAGCCTACAGGGACTAGCGTACGAGCAGTACTTC.

The chain is built from TRBV5-5 and TRBJ1-2; TRBD1 is a possible D gene (6 bases). From germline, CDR1 is SGHKS and CDR2 YYEKEE (reference sequence). With 4 bases removed from V and 2 bases from J, the gap between germline ends came to 9 bases. The CDR3 covers 13 residues. CDR3 in amino acids: CASSRTVNYGYTF. DNA of the CDR3: TGTGCCAGCAGCAGGACAGTGAACTATGGCTACACCTTC.

This chain links TRBV5-6 with TRBJ2-1; 7 positions match TRBD2. The germline CDR1 and CDR2 sequences are SGHDT and YYEEEE. The CDR3 is 16 residues long. V was clipped by 4 bases and J by 0 bases; unmatched bases: 7. The CDR3 nucleotides are TGTGCCAGCAGCGCGCTAGCGGCGAGCTCCTACAATGAGCAGTTCTTC. It specifies CASSALAASSYNEQFF.

This clone was recorded only once. The V and J genes are TRBV4-2 and TRBJ2-1; 7 bases match TRBD1. Germline V gene data show CDR1 as LGHNA and CDR2 as YNFKEQ. This CDR3 comprises 15 residues. The ends lost 1 base at V and 6 bases at J; junction bases unmatched: 6. CDR3 sequence: CASSQGSGGFNEQFF. The CDR3 DNA is TGTGCCAGCAGCCAAGGTTCAGGGGGTTTCAATGAGCAGTTCTTC.

As concerns this clone: The same CDR3 arises from other DNA sequences in this sample as well. This chain connects TRBV6-5 to TRBJ1-2, with 9 bases matching TRBD1. The CDR3 has 13 residues. The V segment lost 6 bases and the J segment 6 bases; nucleotides outside the gene matches: 5. CDR1 is MNHEY and CDR2 is SVGAGI in the germline V gene. The CDR3 here is CASRRGQGDGYTF. CDR3 nucleotide sequence: TGTGCCAGCAGGCGGGGACAGGGTGATGGCTACACCTTC.

This clone has only one observation. This sequence joins TRBV10-1 and TRBJ2-2, with D unclear. There are 14 residues in the CDR3. The germline V gene encodes CDR1 WNHNN and CDR2 SYGVQD (reference sequence). V was shortened by 4 bases and J by 3 bases, with 9 bases between the two germline ends. CDR3 loop: CASSVAAYTGELFF. The DNA for the CDR3 is TGCGCCAGCAGTGTGGCGGCTTACACCGGGGAGCTGTTTTTT.

The chain joins TRBV9 to TRBJ1-4, with 11 bases identical to TRBD1. The CDR3 loop spans 15 amino acids. V was pared by 3 bases and J by 7 bases, with 5 bases of the junction left unmatched. CDR1 is SGDLS, CDR2 YYNGEE, per germline. CDR3 in amino acids: CASSATGTGGEKLFF. CDR3 nucleotides: TGTGCCAGCAGCGCGACCGGGACAGGGGGTGAAAAACTGTTTTTT.

The rearrangement uses TRBV7-3 and TRBJ2-3; 8 nucleotides line up with TRBD2. Germline loops: CDR1 SGHTA, CDR2 FQGTGA. The CDR3 runs 15 residues. After removal of 1 base from V and 4 bases from J, the junction contained 4 bases not matched to a gene. The DNA of the CDR3 is TGTGCCAGCAGCTTAAGCGGCGGGAGGCCAGATACGCAGTATTTT. Amino acid sequence: CASSLSGGRPDTQYF.

This chain links TRBV6-4 with TRBJ2-3; TRBD2 might be the D (6 bases). V was cut by 4 bases and J by 0 bases, with 11 bases left in between. The CDR3 spans 15 residues. Germline CDR1 is MRHNA and CDR2 is SNTAGT. This chain's CDR3 is CASSGGLSSTDTQYF. CDR3 bases: TGTGCCAGCAGTGGCGGACTATCTAGCACAGATACGCAGTATTTT.

This chain joins TRBV6-5 and TRBJ2-1; 10 bases map to TRBD2. The CDR3 covers 15 residues. The junction had 3 bases not matched to a gene; V was cut back by 5 bases and J by 2 bases. Germline assignment: CDR1 MNHEY and CDR2 SVGAGI. This chain's CDR3 is CASSLAGAPYNEQFF. CDR3 DNA: TGTGCCAGCAGTCTAGCGGGGGCGCCCTACAATGAGCAGTTCTTC.

A single count supports this clone. The chain carries TRBV5-1 and TRBJ1-4; 7 bases line up with TRBD1. This CDR3 is 15 amino acids long. CDR1 SGHRS and CDR2 YFSETQ come from the germline V gene. The V and J ends lost 4 bases and 0 bases, in that order; junction bases with no gene match: 3. The CDR3 reads CASSPTGATNEKLFF. CDR3 nucleotides: TGCGCCAGCAGCCCTACAGGGGCAACTAATGAAAAACTGTTTTTT. Together with reference TRBV5-1 and TRBJ1-4, the CDR3 gives the full variable domain: KAGVTQTPRYLIKTRGQQVTLSCSPISGHRSVSWYQQTPGQGLQFLFEYFSETQRNKGNFPGRFSGRQFSNSRSEMNVSTLELGDSALYLCASSPTGATNEKLFFGSGTQLSVL.

The rearrangement uses TRBV10-3 and TRBJ1-1, with D perhaps TRBD1 (6 bases). Germline V gives CDR1 ENHRY, CDR2 SYGVKD. Trimming left V 10 bases short and J 4 bases short, with 10 bases between. This CDR3 is 11 amino acids long. CDR3 in DNA: TGTGCCACCCAACAGGGCACTGAAGCTTTCTTT. This gives the protein CATQQGTEAFF.